This record concerns one T cell receptor beta chain sequence. This sample was included in a study of technical replicates of blood from a few donors. Sequencing used immunoSEQ multiplex PCR; TCRdb keeps in-frame clones, though not all of them. Of some 63,000 clones in the sample, just under 90% were seen once. The CDR3 contains 16 residues. The V gene end was trimmed by 6 bases and the J gene end by 2 bases; junction bases not matched to a gene: 5. Germline CDR1 is SGHDN and CDR2 is FVKESK. The gene calls are TRBV14 and TRBJ2-7, with TRBD2 matching over 15 bases. The sequenced material came from PBMCs. This receptor was obtained from a human donor in good health. Some clones in this sample may be carry-over from other donors' samples. The CDR3 sequence is CASSLRTSGRAYEQYF. DNA of the CDR3: TGTGCCAGCAGTCTTCGGACTAGCGGGAGGGCCTACGAGCAGTACTTC. Using reference TRBV14 and TRBJ2-7 for the parts outside the CDR3, the full variable domain is EAGVTQFPSHSVIEKGQTVTLRCDPISGHDNLYWYRRVMGKEIKFLLHFVKESKQDESGMPNNRFLAERTGGTYSTLKVQPAELEDSGVYFCASSLRTSGRAYEQYFGPGTRLTVT.